These 18 T cell receptor beta chains came from one sample sequenced in a study of radiotherapy plus CTLA-4 blockade in lung cancer (dated 2018 in TCRdb). Library preparation employed the immunoSEQ multiplex PCR assay. The immuneACCESS repertoire file appears here via TCRdb, limited to in-frame rearrangements. These files lack a portion of the clones; in checked studies, under half of the deficit traces to unresolved V genes, and the cause of the others is not known. Recorded for this sample are roughly 80,000 clones; about 78% of them occurred a single time. Around 4% of the sample is taken by the ten largest. Sequenced here: peripheral blood, sampled from a patient treated with radiotherapy plus ipilimumab. These receptors all stem from a human donor with non-small cell lung cancer who had a partial response to radiotherapy plus ipilimumab. Some clones in this sample may be carry-over from other donors' samples.

The CDR3 loop reads CASSSTGATNEKLFF. The CDR3 coding sequence is TGTGCCAGCTCATCGACAGGCGCAACTAATGAAAAACTGTTTTTT. The V and J genes are TRBV18 and TRBJ1-4, with D maybe TRBD1 (6 bases). Germline V lookup: CDR1 KGHSH, CDR2 LQKENI. This CDR3 is 15 amino acids long. Trimming removed 5 bases from V and 0 bases from J, with 10 bases in between.

V and J are TRBV6-5 and TRBJ2-7; TRBD1 might be the D (6 bases). This CDR3 region has 14 residues. V was pared by 5 bases and J by 6 bases, with 17 bases between. The germline V gene has CDR1 MNHEY and CDR2 SVGAGI. The CDR3 DNA reads TGTGCCAGCAGTACAGGGTACGCCGTGCTCGAGCAGTACTTC. This encodes CASSTGYAVLEQYF.

The rearrangement joins TRBV19 to TRBJ1-6; perhaps TRBD1 as D (6 bases). There are 14 residues in the CDR3. Looked up from germline, CDR1 is LNHDA and CDR2 is SQIVND (reference sequence). V was pared by 1 base and J by 7 bases, with 8 bases between. The chain's CDR3 is CASSIVGGNSPLHF. Here the CDR3 DNA reads TGTGCCAGTAGTATAGTTGGGGGCAATTCACCCCTCCACTTT.

The chain joins TRBV5-1 to TRBJ1-4; a possible D gene is TRBD1 (5 bases). Looked up from germline, CDR1 is SGHRS and CDR2 is YFSETQ. V was trimmed by 0 bases and J by 7 bases, leaving 13 bases between them. The CDR3 contains 15 residues. CDR3 DNA: TGCGCCAGCAGCTTGGAAGGGCGCGGGGGTGAAAAACTGTTTTTT. Its translation is CASSLEGRGGEKLFF.

This chain uses TRBV5-4 with TRBJ1-1; D gene unclear. Deletions cut 1 base from V and 3 bases from J, with 10 bases between. CDR3 length: 14 amino acids. The germline V gene encodes CDR1 SGHNT and CDR2 YYREEE (reference sequence). In nucleotides, the CDR3 is TGTGCCAGCAGCTTGCACAGTTACCACACTGAAGCTTTCTTT. Translated: CASSLHSYHTEAFF.

V and J are TRBV6-5 and TRBJ1-5; D is perhaps TRBD1 (5 bases). The CDR3 is 15 amino acids. CDR1 is MNHEY, CDR2 SVGAGI, per germline. Trimming shortened V by 6 bases and J by 0 bases, and 12 bases separated the two germline ends. The CDR3 DNA reads TGTGCCAGCAGATCGGGACTTACTAGCAATCAGCCCCAGCATTTT. This sequence encodes CASRSGLTSNQPQHF.

The chain links TRBV18 to TRBJ2-5; 7 nucleotides line up with TRBD1. V gave up 6 bases and J gave up 5 bases; unmatched junction bases: 12. The CDR3 runs 15 residues. The germline V gene has CDR1 KGHSH and CDR2 LQKENI. This CDR3 reads CASSRDRGSGETQYF. The CDR3 coding sequence is TGTGCCAGCTCTCGGGACAGAGGTTCTGGGGAGACCCAGTACTTC.

The rearrangement uses TRBV28 and TRBJ2-7, with 9 nucleotides matching TRBD2. Germline loops: CDR1 MDHEN, CDR2 SYDVKM. The junction had 3 bases not matched to a gene; V was cut back by 7 bases and J by 2 bases. This CDR3 contains 13 residues. The CDR3 nucleotides read TGTGCCAGCACCCTAGCGGGGACCTACGAGCAGTACTTC. Residues: CASTLAGTYEQYF.

The gene calls are TRBV6-1 and TRBJ2-1, with 13 nucleotides matching TRBD2. This CDR3 comprises 16 residues. Per the germline V gene, CDR1 is MNHNS and CDR2 is SASEGT. Germline trimming cut 3 bases from V and 6 bases from J; bases unmatched to any gene: 5. CDR3 loop: CASSDGGLAGFNEQFF. The CDR3 region has the DNA TGTGCCAGCAGTGATGGGGGACTAGCGGGATTCAATGAGCAGTTCTTC.

CDR3 protein: CAWRPDRPNPQYF. CDR3 nucleotides: TGTGCCTGGAGACCGGACAGGCCTAACCCGCAGTACTTC. The chain is built from TRBV30 and TRBJ2-7; 7 nucleotides line up with TRBD1. Germline assignment: CDR1 GTSNPN and CDR2 SVGIG (reference sequence). Losses at the gene ends were 3 bases for V and 9 bases for J; bases not matched to a gene: 11. The CDR3 spans 13 residues.

The chain combines TRBV11-3 with TRBJ1-4; D is uncertain. The CDR3 is 14 amino acids. The germline V and J ends were trimmed by 3 bases and 4 bases, with 9 bases remaining between them. CDR1 and CDR2 (germline): SGHNT, YENEEA. The CDR3 protein is CASSFVQNNEKLFF. The CDR3 DNA follows: TGTGCCAGCAGCTTTGTACAGAATAATGAAAAACTGTTTTTT.

The J gene is TRBJ1-1, the V gene TRBV5-1; no reliable D call. This CDR3 contains 13 residues. Germline loops: CDR1 SGHRS, CDR2 YFSETQ. Trimming took 4 bases from V and 0 from J, leaving 7 bases between them. The CDR3 sequence is CASSPLMNTEAFF. The CDR3 nucleotides read TGCGCCAGCAGCCCACTCATGAACACTGAAGCTTTCTTT.

The V and J genes are TRBV5-1 and TRBJ2-5; 9 bases fit TRBD2. CDR1 and CDR2 (germline): SGHRS, YFSETQ. With 5 bases clipped from V and 1 base from J, the junction kept 3 bases outside the gene matches. The CDR3 is 14 residues long. The DNA for the CDR3 is TGCGCCAGCAGAAGCGGGGGGCCCCAAGAGACCCAGTACTTC. Translating it yields CASRSGGPQETQYF.

V gene TRBV6-5 combines with J gene TRBJ2-7; 8 nucleotides agree with TRBD2. The CDR3 contains 15 residues. V lost 4 bases, J lost 0 bases, and 5 bases stayed unmatched. The germline V gene has CDR1 MNHEY and CDR2 SVGAGI. This CDR3 is CASSFGRAGSYEQYF. The CDR3 DNA follows: TGTGCCAGCAGTTTCGGGAGGGCCGGCTCCTACGAGCAGTACTTC.

This chain links TRBV7-2 with TRBJ2-1; 11 bases match TRBD2. V lost 5 bases and J lost 0; bases outside the gene matches: 6. The CDR3 runs to 17 residues. Germline values: CDR1 SGHTA, CDR2 FQGNSA. CDR3 region: CASSQLAGALSYNEQFF. The CDR3 DNA is TGTGCCAGCAGCCAACTAGCGGGAGCCCTCTCCTACAATGAGCAGTTCTTC.

V usage is TRBV7-2 and J usage is TRBJ1-1; the D is unclear. Deletions cut 2 bases from V and 0 bases from J, with 10 bases between. The CDR3 is 15 residues long. The germline V gene has CDR1 SGHTA and CDR2 FQGNSA. The CDR3 protein is CASSLQQNMNTEAFF. As DNA, the CDR3 is TGTGCCAGCAGCTTACAACAGAATATGAACACTGAAGCTTTCTTT.

The V call is TRBV11-2, the J call TRBJ2-1, with 9 bases aligning to TRBD2. The CDR3 is 16 residues long. V shed 0 bases and J 5 bases; nucleotides not matched to a gene: 5. Germline-derived CDR1 and CDR2 are SGHAT and FQNNGV. CDR3 DNA sequence: TGTGCCAGCAGCTTAGATCTCGGGACTAGCCACAATGAGCAGTTCTTC. This gives the protein CASSLDLGTSHNEQFF.

The V gene is TRBV5-6, the J gene TRBJ1-5; D possibly corresponds to TRBD1 (6 bases). This CDR3 has 15 amino acids. Germline V gene data show CDR1 as SGHDT and CDR2 as YYEEEE. With 1 base removed from V and 3 bases from J, the gap between germline ends came to 11 bases. The CDR3 loop reads CASSLRGGTNQPQHF. The DNA of the CDR3 is TGTGCCAGCAGCTTGAGGGGGGGCACCAATCAGCCCCAGCATTTT.